The present entry profiles one T cell receptor beta chain with its context. Assay used: immunoSEQ multiplex PCR; TCRdb lists only in-frame clones, some missing. The top ten clones hold 4.5% to 5% of a sample with some 200,000 clones, 83% of them seen once. The ends were cut back, 4 bases at V and 1 base at J, with 23 bases in the middle. This CDR3 region has 19 residues. Germline loops: CDR1 MNHEY, CDR2 SVGEGT. This entry comes from a study of blood T cell repertoires in COVID-19. Overall study context: Sites across the United States, Italy and Spain contributed samples from acute and convalescent COVID-19.

The chain combines TRBV6-2 or TRBV6-3 with TRBJ1-5; no clear D. Sequenced sample: PBMCs or T cells enriched from blood (not recorded which). The clonotype originates from a woman between 45 and 65 years old who had been exposed to COVID-19. The CDR3: CASSFEAGGGIVSNQPQHF. CDR3 bases: TGTGCCAGCAGTTTCGAGGCGGGCGGAGGGATTGTGAGCAATCAGCCCCAGCATTTT.